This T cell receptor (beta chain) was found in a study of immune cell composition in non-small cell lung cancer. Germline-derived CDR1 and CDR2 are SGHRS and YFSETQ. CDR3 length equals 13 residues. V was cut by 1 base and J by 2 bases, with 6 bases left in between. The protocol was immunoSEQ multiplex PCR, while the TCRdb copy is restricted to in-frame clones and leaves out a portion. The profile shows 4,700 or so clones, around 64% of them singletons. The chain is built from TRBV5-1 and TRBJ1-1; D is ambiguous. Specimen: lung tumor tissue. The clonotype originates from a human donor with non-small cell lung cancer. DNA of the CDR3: TGCGCCAGCAGCTTGTCCGTAAACACTGAAGCTTTCTTT. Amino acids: CASSLSVNTEAFF.